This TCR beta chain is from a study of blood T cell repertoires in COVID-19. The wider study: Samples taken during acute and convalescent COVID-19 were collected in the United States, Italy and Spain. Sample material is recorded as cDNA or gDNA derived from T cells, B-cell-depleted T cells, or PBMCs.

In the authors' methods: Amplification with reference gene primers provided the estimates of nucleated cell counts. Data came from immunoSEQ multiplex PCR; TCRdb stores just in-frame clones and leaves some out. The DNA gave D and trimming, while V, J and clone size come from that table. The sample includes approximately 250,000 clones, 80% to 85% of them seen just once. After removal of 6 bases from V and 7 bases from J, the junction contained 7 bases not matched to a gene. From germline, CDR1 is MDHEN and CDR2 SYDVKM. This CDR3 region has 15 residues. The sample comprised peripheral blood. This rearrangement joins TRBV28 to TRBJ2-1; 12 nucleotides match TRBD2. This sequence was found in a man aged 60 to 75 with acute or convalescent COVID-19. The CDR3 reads CASSLAGGRGNEQFF. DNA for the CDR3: TGTGCCAGCAGCCTAGCGGGAGGGCGTGGTAATGAGCAGTTCTTC. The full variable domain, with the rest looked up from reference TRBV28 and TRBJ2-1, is DVKVTQSSRYLVKRTGEKVFLECVQDMDHENMFWYRQDPGLGLRLIYFSYDVKMKEKGDIPEGYSVSREKKERFSLILESASTNQTSMYLCASSLAGGRGNEQFFGPGTRLTVL.